This T cell receptor beta chain appears in the sequencing data of a study of cytomegalovirus exposure and HLA in healthy donors. Across the study: HLA-typed donors were the source of 90 million or so unique TCRs, which an early data release held.

Study observations and caveats: The records held CMV serostatus as the only immune exposure information. The investigators catalogued some 160 TCR beta chains as cytomegalovirus-associated.

PCR was performed using 60 Vbeta and 13 Jbeta primers. Measured with immunoSEQ multiplex PCR; TCRdb has only the in-frame clones, and not every one. The table has 150,000 to 200,000 clones, 80% seen once. Notes on this clone: Its target is not known.

This CDR3 contains 14 residues. The junction had 8 bases not matched to a gene; V was cut back by 8 bases and J by 4 bases. Germline-derived CDR1 and CDR2 are SNHLY and FYNNEI. Specimen: PBMCs. The genes are TRBV2 and TRBJ2-7; 10 nucleotides line up with TRBD1. The source is a woman aged 40 to 50 in good health and CMV-seronegative. CDR3 coding DNA: TGTGCCAGCCCCCCGGGACAGGGGTTATACGAGCAGTACTTC. Protein sequence: CASPPGQGLYEQYF.